These T cell receptor beta chains were read from a single sample in a study of monozygotic twins with inflammatory bowel disease. Reanalyzing the 5' RACE reads, TCRdb keeps one entry per CDR3 protein, without DNA. The sample table sets out approximately 400,000 distinct CDR3 sequences. The sample taken for sequencing was blood. The receptors originated from a human donor with ulcerative colitis or Crohn's disease, or a healthy co-twin of an affected twin (not recorded which). Both conserved end residues are part of each CDR3.

j_call,cdr3_length,v_call,cdr3_aa
TRBJ1-1,16,TRBV18,CASSPFFGQLNTEAFF
TRBJ2-7,13,TRBV5-1,CASSPSHSYEQYF
TRBJ2-2,13,TRBV20-1,CSAPGPNTGELFF
TRBJ1-1,15,TRBV5-1,CASSLRVQPNTEAFF
TRBJ2-1,17,TRBV18,CASSPKGTKTSYNEQFF
TRBJ2-3,13,TRBV11-1,CASSLDLTDTQYF
TRBJ2-7,13,TRBV20-1,CSALAGSPYEQYF
TRBJ2-5,13,TRBV20-1,CSARSGIQETQYF
TRBJ1-1,13,TRBV4-2,CASSQEVHTEAFF
TRBJ1-1,14,TRBV7-2,CASTISGQGTEAFF
TRBJ2-7,15,TRBV9,CASSPAGQGRSEQYF
TRBJ2-3,16,TRBV5-1,CASSLPGQGGTDTQYF
TRBJ1-1,13,TRBV7-2,CASSSWENTEAFF
TRBJ1-5,12,TRBV29-1,CSVQTGGQPQHF
TRBJ2-5,16,TRBV12-3/TRBV12-4,CASSQTGQGAAETQYF
TRBJ2-1,13,TRBV30,CAWSVISPLEQFF
TRBJ2-5,12,TRBV7-2,CASSFPRETQYF
TRBJ2-6,18,TRBV30,CAWRRRTGSRSGANVLTF
TRBJ1-2,16,TRBV6-5,CASSYSTGTGVHGYTF
TRBJ1-1,14,TRBV7-3,CASSLQGQDTEAFF
TRBJ1-1,16,TRBV7-9,CASSLASGRTNTEAFF
TRBJ2-3,14,TRBV5-1,CAISNGDSTDTQYF
TRBJ2-7,15,TRBV28,CASRPRGQGFYEQYF
TRBJ2-7,13,TRBV9,CASSAGPSGEQYF
TRBJ2-7,14,TRBV3-1,CASSGGASSYEQYF
TRBJ2-1,14,TRBV12-3/TRBV12-4,CASSLRRENNEQFF
TRBJ1-1,12,TRBV7-9,CASSLAPAEAFF
TRBJ2-2,14,TRBV12-3/TRBV12-4,CASTGQGGNGELFF
TRBJ2-7,15,TRBV5-6,CASTFRGDITYEQYF
TRBJ1-1,16,TRBV29-1,CSVGRDRGNILTEAFF
TRBJ1-6,15,TRBV19,CASSPGTEDNSPLHF
TRBJ2-1,15,TRBV5-1,CASSFGGAGPNEQFF
TRBJ2-2,15,TRBV7-9,CASRRPTGGTGELFF
TRBJ2-2,13,TRBV6-5,CASRDGTAGELFF
TRBJ1-5,13,TRBV29-1,CSVEGGRNQPQHF
TRBJ2-7,13,TRBV28,CASSWGSHYEQYF
TRBJ1-4,12,TRBV28,CASSLGEKKLFF
TRBJ1-6,13,TRBV30,CAWTQGINSPLHF
TRBJ1-5,15,TRBV7-2,CASSLYPAGNQPQHF
TRBJ2-3,14,TRBV20-1,CSASGQVGTDTQYF
TRBJ2-1,14,TRBV10-3,CAISDKGGGAEQFF
TRBJ1-3,18,TRBV4-2,CASSQERGSPSSGNTIYF
TRBJ2-5,16,TRBV7-2,CASSSRDREGGETQYF
TRBJ2-5,14,TRBV12-3/TRBV12-4,CASKAAGAQETQYF
TRBJ2-1,15,TRBV5-1,CASSLDYTSYNEQFF
TRBJ1-5,14,TRBV20-1,CSANPTGGNQPQHF
TRBJ2-3,16,TRBV7-9,CASNPARGRGGDTQYF
TRBJ1-5,14,TRBV6-1,CASSEGGENQPQHF
TRBJ2-5,15,TRBV20-1,CSALPGQGRQETQYF
TRBJ1-1,12,TRBV12-3/TRBV12-4,CASSLWRSEAFF
TRBJ1-1,14,TRBV5-1,CASSLVQEGTEAFF
TRBJ1-1,15,TRBV5-1,CASSLMTAGDTEAFF
TRBJ2-1,19,TRBV11-2,CASSPGLAGTLSPYNEQFF
TRBJ1-1,15,TRBV5-6,CASSLSGQGGTEAFF
TRBJ1-5,14,TRBV20-1,CSARDWRSNQPQHF
TRBJ1-2,15,TRBV6-5,CASSFSRDRGYGYTF